A single sample gave rise to the 10 T cell receptor beta chains below, sequenced in a study of identical twins (dated by TCRdb to 2016 to 2018). Libraries were made using 5' RACE. Instrument used: Illumina HiSeq 2000. TCRdb ran its own pipeline on the public reads, namely fastp trimming at Q25 and MiXCR clone calling, and kept in-frame beta chains. Entries are consolidated by CDR3 protein sequence, retaining the most common genes and DNA. The sample table contains fewer than 550,000 distinct CDR3 sequences; only one count was recorded for 13% to 15% of them. Roughly 0.44% of the sample belongs to the ten largest clones. The same data also contributed to another study, on yellow fever vaccine responses in identical twins.

The specimen was CD4+ T cells sorted from blood. The receptors stem from a woman aged 18 to 35 in good health.

CDR3 sequence reads: CASSTPGRPLEQYF. DNA for the CDR3: TGTGCCAGCAGTACCCCTGGGAGGCCCCTCGAGCAGTACTTC. The gene calls are TRBV28 and TRBJ2-7; D is perhaps TRBD2 (6 bases). The germline V gene has CDR1 MDHEN and CDR2 SYDVKM. The CDR3 is made up of 14 amino acids. The V end lost 5 bases, the J end lost 6 bases, and 17 bases lay between the germline ends. Using reference TRBV28 and TRBJ2-7 for the parts outside the CDR3, the full variable domain is DVKVTQSSRYLVKRTGEKVFLECVQDMDHENMFWYRQDPGLGLRLIYFSYDVKMKEKGDIPEGYSVSREKKERFSLILESASTNQTSMYLCASSTPGRPLEQYFGPGTRLTVT.

This clonotype occurred a few times. This sequence joins TRBV20-1 and TRBJ2-3; no clear D. V gave up 7 bases and J gave up 6 bases, with 8 bases separating them. This CDR3 spans 10 amino acids. In germline, CDR1 is DFQATT, CDR2 SNEGSKA (reference sequence). The CDR3, as DNA: TGCAGTGTTTTGCGGGATACGCAGTATTTT. Protein: CSVLRDTQYF.

This clonotype was seen at least ten times. The chain couples TRBV5-5 to TRBJ1-1, with D possibly matching TRBD1 (6 bases). Trimming shortened V by 4 bases and J by 8 bases, and 12 bases separated the two germline ends. Germline CDR1 is SGHKS and CDR2 is YYEKEE (reference sequence). The CDR3 loop spans 12 amino acids. The CDR3, as DNA: TGTGCCAGCAGCCCCGGGGGCGCCGAAGCTTTCTTT. Translating gives CASSPGGAEAFF.

The rearrangement uses TRBV5-1 and TRBJ2-1; perhaps TRBD2 as D (6 bases). V was cut by 5 bases and J by 2 bases, with 23 bases left in between. CDR1 is SGHRS, CDR2 YFSETQ, per germline. The CDR3 has 18 amino acids. The CDR3 DNA sequence: TGCGCCAGCAGTCAACCGGGACTCACCAGGAGGGCCTACAATGAGCAGTTCTTC. This gives the protein CASSQPGLTRRAYNEQFF.

This clonotype has a handful of counts. The chain is built from TRBV20-1 and TRBJ1-1; 8 positions agree with TRBD1. J gave up 2 bases and V 6 bases, and 14 bases lay outside the gene matches. The CDR3 extends over 16 amino acids. From germline, CDR1 is DFQATT and CDR2 SNEGSKA (reference sequence). CDR3 in amino acids: CSAPSRSGQVNTEAFF. In DNA form, the CDR3 reads TGCAGTGCCCCTAGTAGATCGGGACAGGTCAACACTGAAGCTTTCTTT.

This clonotype was recorded a few times. The chain combines TRBV6-1 with TRBJ1-1; 7 nucleotides line up with TRBD1. Germline values: CDR1 MNHNS, CDR2 SASEGT. V shed 7 bases, J shed 0 bases, and the junction held 11 bases outside the gene matches. This CDR3 spans 16 amino acids. In nucleotides, the CDR3 is TGTGCCAGCACCTATCTGGGAGGGGGCATGAACACTGAAGCTTTCTTT. It encodes CASTYLGGGMNTEAFF.

V is TRBV7-2 and J is TRBJ2-3, with 8 bases matching TRBD2. J lost 7 bases, V lost 5 bases, and 11 bases had no gene match. CDR1 and CDR2 from the germline V gene are SGHTA and FQGNSA. The CDR3 consists of 15 residues. CDR3 in amino acids: CASSEAGAPVYTQYF. The DNA for the CDR3 is TGTGCCAGCAGCGAAGCGGGAGCACCCGTATATACGCAGTATTTT.

This clonotype was recorded once. A much larger clone differs from this one at a single base, so this may be a read error. The rearrangement uses TRBV5-1 and TRBJ2-1; 7 bases are shared with TRBD2. The CDR3 extends over 14 amino acids. The germline gives CDR1 SGHRS, CDR2 YFSETQ. CDR3 sequence (DNA): TGCTCCAGCAGTGTCGGGGGGAGTTACAATGAGCAGTTCTTC. It codes for CSSSVGGSYNEQFF.

The sample holds a few counts of this clonotype. The V and J genes are TRBV5-1 and TRBJ2-7; D remains ambiguous. Germline V gene data show CDR1 as SGHRS and CDR2 as YFSETQ. The CDR3 totals 14 residues. The V end was cut by 0 bases, the J end by 7 bases, with 14 bases between. CDR3 sequence: CASSLGLVPTEQYF. CDR3 sequence (DNA): TGCGCCAGCAGCTTGGGGCTAGTTCCTACGGAGCAGTACTTC. Full variable domain (missing parts from reference TRBV5-1 and TRBJ2-7): KAGVTQTPRYLIKTRGQQVTLSCSPISGHRSVSWYQQTPGQGLQFLFEYFSETQRNKGNFPGRFSGRQFSNSRSEMNVSTLELGDSALYLCASSLGLVPTEQYFGPGTRLTVT.

The rearrangement joins TRBV10-3 to TRBJ2-7; D uncertain. Germline values: CDR1 ENHRY, CDR2 SYGVKD. V shed 8 bases and J shed 2 bases, with 13 bases lying between them. The CDR3 runs to 13 residues. In nucleotides, the CDR3 is TGTGCCATCCGGCCGCCCGAAACCTACGAGCAGTACTTC. It specifies CAIRPPETYEQYF.